This T cell receptor (beta chain) came from a study of cytomegalovirus exposure and HLA in healthy donors. PCR amplification relied on 60 Vbeta primers (plus 13 Jbeta primers). Sequencing was performed with immunoSEQ multiplex PCR; in TCRdb, only in-frame clones are kept and a portion is missing. The table has some 120,000 clones, around three quarters seen once; the top ten hold about 3.3%. CDR1 SGHTA and CDR2 FQGTGA come from the germline V gene. Trimming took 4 bases from V and 10 from J, leaving 11 bases between them. The CDR3 is 13 amino acids. This receptor was obtained from a woman between 50 and 59 years old in good health and CMV-seronegative. The specimen was PBMCs. This chain uses TRBV7-3 with TRBJ1-6; no definite D call. CDR3 region: CASSSGLESPLHF. The CDR3 DNA is TGTGCCAGCAGCTCAGGACTGGAGTCACCCCTCCACTTT.